This T cell receptor (beta chain) was sequenced during a study of T cells expressing NK-cell markers. On the study more broadly: Investigators obtained TCR beta repertoires from sorted CD3+CD56+NKG2C+, CD3+CD56+NKG2C- and CD3+CD56-NKG2C+ T cells.

The CDR3 is 12 residues long. Germline assignment: CDR1 MGHDK and CDR2 SYGVNS. After re-calling the 5' RACE reads, TCRdb lists one entry per CDR3 protein, DNA absent. The sample data list 250,000 or so distinct CDR3 sequences. The chain carries TRBV25-1 and TRBJ2-3. What was sequenced was blood T cells: a sorted CD56 or NKG2C T cell subset, CD4+ or CD8+ T cells, or bulk PBMC T cells (not recorded which). This TCR was sampled from a woman aged 18-70 years in good health. This CDR3 reads CASIKGSDTQYF.